Described below is a single T cell receptor (beta chain) sequence and its context. Its antigen is still unknown. The CDR3 runs to 13 residues. V was pared by 6 bases and J by 5 bases, with 13 bases between. Germline CDR1 and CDR2: MDHEN and SYDVKM. With 60 Vbeta and 13 Jbeta primers, the PCR was carried out. Clones were read by immunoSEQ multiplex PCR, and TCRdb kept only the in-frame ones, dropping some. The table includes roughly 150,000 clones, around 68% detected once. The data stem from a study of cytomegalovirus exposure and HLA in healthy donors. Study-level results: Cytomegalovirus-associated status was assigned to some 180 TCR beta chains. The likely explanation for a cluster of highly shared sequence variants was sequencing artifact.

This TCR was recovered from a man between 25 and 39 years old in good health and CMV-seropositive. The V gene is TRBV28, the J gene TRBJ1-2, with D perhaps matching TRBD1 (6 bases). Source material: PBMCs. Here the CDR3 reads CASRTGTYYGYTF. In DNA, the CDR3 is TGTGCCAGCAGGACAGGAACTTATTATGGCTACACCTTC.